These T cell receptor beta chains were read from a single sample in a study of shared clonotypes between healthy human individuals. TCRdb's table, derived via immunoSEQ multiplex PCR, lists solely in-frame clones and lacks some. The profile shows a few million clones, approximately 96% of them singletons. Sequencing used naive CD4+ T cells sorted from blood. These receptors all stem from a man in his late teens or twenties in good health. CDR3s include the opening cysteine and the closing phenylalanine or tryptophan.

TRBV7-2,CASSLGGGPNIQYF
TRBV29-1,CSVDEGTQYF
TRBV6-1,CASSELNYGYTF
TRBV10-3,CAISRDRGAQHF
TRBV18,CASSPLIGQGATEAFF
TRBV7-9,CASSLAGSTDTQYF
TRBV28,CASGYGVGNEQFF
TRBV21-1,CAGSKRGFVWNTEAFF
TRBV7-2,CASSLARDRVDSGGDTQYF
TRBV5-6,CASTLGRRETQYF
TRBV28,CASSSYTGELFF
TRBV7-2,CASTFTGYTQYF
TRBV27,CASSLSYGTSSTDTQYF
TRBV11-2,CASSLVGTGGTEQFF
TRBV5-1,CASSLRGQGAGDEQYF
TRBV9,CASSVDGGTYEQYF
TRBV18,CASSPLRGSYEQYF
TRBV30,CAWSRANRAFF
TRBV15,CATTKGGDNYGYTF
TRBV28,CASSLLRSLLKGTQYF
TRBV10-2,CASGPLAAKPPRTDTQYF
TRBV30,CAWTKVSTDTQYF
TRBV4-1,CASSQGLAGGRETQYF
TRBV25-1,CASSDLEPYEQYF
TRBV20-1,CSARLTGELFF
TRBV6-5,CASSRGLADDEQFF
TRBV18,CASSHGVGEQFF
TRBV16,CASSQQGSYGYTF
TRBV5-4,CASSRDRGDSPLHF
TRBV19,CASGEQGVDEQYF
TRBV7-2,CASSVRGRNTIYF
TRBV4-1,CASSHFSGGEETQYF
TRBV5-6,CATSKGNEKLFF
TRBV19,CASSIGTSVNGELFF
TRBV9,CASSVAGGPTGELFF
TRBV28,CASSSAGTGGSYEQYF
TRBV5-4,CASSFGTSVHNEQFF
TRBV6-6,CASTRTGDHEKLFF
TRBV5-1,CASSTDRAGNEAFF
TRBV2,CASSLGGYEQYF
TRBV10-3,CATLGASEQFF
TRBV5-6,CASSGGRGDYGYTF
TRBV27,CASRLAAGRETQYF
TRBV12-2,CASRRLQSLALNGYNEQFF
TRBV4-1,CASSQEGDSYNEQFF
TRBV2,CASSEAGTGGDYQFF
TRBV10-3,CAISETGGSYEQYF
TRBV7-3,CASSLFQGIGELFF
TRBV12-5,CASGHRGDNSPLHF
TRBV6-1,CASSEGFRYDGYTF
TRBV6-1,CASRQDRNTEAFF
TRBV4-3,CASSRDSSYNEQFF
TRBV4-1,CASRAGVRTGELFF
TRBV14,CASSQESGDWSPLHF
TRBV5-1,CASSFGTGVYNEQFF
TRBV5-5,CASRSQENTEAFF
TRBV10-3,CAISESPRLAGLDGTQYF